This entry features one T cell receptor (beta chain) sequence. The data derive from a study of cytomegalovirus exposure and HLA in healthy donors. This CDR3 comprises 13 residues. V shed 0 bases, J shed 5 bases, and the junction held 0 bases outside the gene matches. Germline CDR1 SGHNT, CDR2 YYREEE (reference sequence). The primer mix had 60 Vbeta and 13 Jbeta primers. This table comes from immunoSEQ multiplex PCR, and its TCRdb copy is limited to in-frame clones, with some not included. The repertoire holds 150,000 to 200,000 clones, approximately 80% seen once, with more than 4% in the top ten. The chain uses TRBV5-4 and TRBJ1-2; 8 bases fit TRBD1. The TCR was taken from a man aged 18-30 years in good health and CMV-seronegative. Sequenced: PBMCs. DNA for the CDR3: TGTGCCAGCAGCTTGGACAGGGGGTATGGCTACACCTTC. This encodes CASSLDRGYGYTF.